The 24 T cell receptor beta chains presented below share a single source sample, sequenced in a study of cytomegalovirus exposure and HLA in healthy donors. Only in-frame clones appear in the TCRdb table, and some are missing; sequencing was by immunoSEQ multiplex PCR. The data show tens of thousands of clones, roughly 90% seen once. Material for sequencing was PBMCs. The receptors come from a woman between 18 and 29 years old in good health and CMV-seropositive.

The gene calls are TRBV2 and TRBJ2-7; 7 nucleotides agree with TRBD1. The junction had 6 bases not matched to a gene; V was cut back by 7 bases and J by 3 bases. The V gene's germline CDR1 is SNHLY and CDR2 FYNNEI. The CDR3 length is 13 residues. The CDR3: CASTTGQFYEQYF. CDR3 nucleotide sequence: TGTGCCAGCACTACGGGACAGTTCTACGAGCAGTACTTC. Supplemented by reference TRBV2 and TRBJ2-7, the full variable domain reads EPEVTQTPSHQVTQMGQEVILRCVPISNHLYFYWYRQILGQKVEFLVSFYNNEISEKSEIFDDQFSVERPDGSNFTLKIRSTKLEDSAMYFCASTTGQFYEQYFGPGTRLTVT.

This chain uses TRBV7-9 with TRBJ2-3; 12 nucleotides agree with TRBD2. The germline V gene has CDR1 SEHNR and CDR2 FQNEAQ (reference sequence). The CDR3 spans 17 residues. Trimming at V came to 1 base and at J to 3 bases, leaving 5 bases not matched to a gene. CDR3 protein: CASSLVGLAGRTDTQYF. The CDR3 DNA is TGTGCCAGCAGCTTAGTAGGACTAGCGGGAAGGACAGATACGCAGTATTTT. Full variable domain (outside the CDR3, taken from reference TRBV7-9 and TRBJ2-3): DTGVSQNPRHKITKRGQNVTFRCDPISEHNRLYWYRQTLGQGPEFLTYFQNEAQLEKSRLLSDRFSAERPKGSFSTLEIQRTEQGDSAMYLCASSLVGLAGRTDTQYFGPGTRLTVL.

This chain uses TRBV15 with TRBJ1-4; D may be TRBD1 (5 bases). The CDR3 runs to 13 residues. Germline values: CDR1 LNHNV, CDR2 YYDKDF (reference sequence). V gave up 2 bases and J gave up 7 bases, with 8 bases separating them. The CDR3 region is CATSRHQGEKLFF. The CDR3 bases are TGTGCCACCAGCAGACACCAGGGTGAAAAACTGTTTTTT.

The chain uses TRBV4-1 and TRBJ2-7; D gene ambiguous. The CDR3 contains 17 residues. The germline CDR1 and CDR2 sequences are MGHRA and YSYEKL. V was shortened by 0 bases and J by 2 bases, with 17 bases between the two germline ends. CDR3 loop: CASSQDRLVGQTYEQYF. CDR3 nucleotide sequence: TGCGCCAGCAGCCAAGATCGGTTAGTGGGCCAGACCTACGAGCAGTACTTC.

V gene TRBV30 combines with J gene TRBJ1-6; D is ambiguous. Germline CDR1 is GTSNPN and CDR2 is SVGIG (reference sequence). The CDR3 spans 14 residues. V lost 0 bases to trimming and J lost 0 bases, with 3 bases between them. CDR3 nucleotide sequence: TGTGCCTGGAGTGTCGTCTCCTATAATTCACCCCTCCACTTT. Residues: CAWSVVSYNSPLHF.

This clone was detected only a few times. The V gene is TRBV19, the J gene TRBJ2-2, with TRBD2 as a possible D gene (7 bases). Germline CDR1 and CDR2: LNHDA and SQIVND (reference sequence). The CDR3 loop spans 15 amino acids. V lost 9 bases and J 4 bases, leaving 18 bases between the germline ends. The DNA for the CDR3 is TGTGCCAGCTACCCTTTGGGGGGGCGCACCGGGGAGCTGTTTTTT. This translates into CASYPLGGRTGELFF.

The chain uses TRBV5-1 and TRBJ1-1; TRBD1 matches 7 bases. The CDR3 runs 14 residues. Trimming took 0 bases from V and 1 from J; bases not matched to a gene: 0. The germline V gene has CDR1 SGHRS and CDR2 YFSETQ. The CDR3 loop reads CASSLDRGNTEAFF. The CDR3 nucleotides read TGCGCCAGCAGCTTGGACAGGGGGAACACTGAAGCTTTCTTT.

V gene TRBV28 combines with J gene TRBJ2-6, with a tentative D call TRBD1 (6 bases). Trimming cost V 6 bases and J 0 bases, with 12 bases left between them. The CDR3 runs to 16 residues. Germline V gene sequence: CDR1 MDHEN, CDR2 SYDVKM. The CDR3 loop is CASRSTGNSGANVLTF. CDR3 DNA sequence: TGTGCCAGCAGGTCTACAGGGAACTCTGGGGCCAACGTCCTGACTTTC. The full variable domain, rest sourced from reference TRBV28 and TRBJ2-6, is DVKVTQSSRYLVKRTGEKVFLECVQDMDHENMFWYRQDPGLGLRLIYFSYDVKMKEKGDIPEGYSVSREKKERFSLILESASTNQTSMYLCASRSTGNSGANVLTFGAGSRLTVL.

This clone was recorded only once. This chain links TRBV28 with TRBJ1-2; TRBD1 might be the D (5 bases). Between the trimmed V and J ends, which lost 5 bases and 8 bases, there was a span of 12 bases. The CDR3 is 12 residues long. From germline, CDR1 is MDHEN and CDR2 SYDVKM. CDR3 sequence: CASSRPRGGYTF. For the CDR3, the DNA is TGTGCCAGCAGTCGCCCTCGGGGGGGCTACACCTTC.

The chain recombines TRBV5-1 with TRBJ2-1; 8 bases map to TRBD1. The CDR3 totals 15 residues. Germline CDR1 SGHRS, CDR2 YFSETQ. V gave up 4 bases and J gave up 8 bases; unmatched junction bases: 11. The CDR3 here is CASSMPGQVADEQFF. For the CDR3, the DNA is TGCGCCAGCAGCATGCCGGGACAGGTTGCGGATGAGCAGTTCTTC. Looking up the rest from reference TRBV5-1 and TRBJ2-1 gives the full variable domain: KAGVTQTPRYLIKTRGQQVTLSCSPISGHRSVSWYQQTPGQGLQFLFEYFSETQRNKGNFPGRFSGRQFSNSRSEMNVSTLELGDSALYLCASSMPGQVADEQFFGPGTRLTVL.

V is TRBV2 and J is TRBJ1-5; D uncertain. The CDR3 has 13 residues. CDR1 and CDR2 from the germline V gene are SNHLY and FYNNEI. The V end lost 6 bases, the J end lost 0 bases, and 6 bases lay between the germline ends. For the CDR3, the DNA is TGTGCCAGCAGCCAGGATAGCAATCAGCCCCAGCATTTT. Amino acid sequence: CASSQDSNQPQHF.

The chain is built from TRBV5-5 and TRBJ1-1, with D possibly TRBD1 on 5 matching bases. Trimming shortened V by 4 bases and J by 8 bases, and 12 bases separated the two germline ends. The CDR3 consists of 12 residues. Per germline, CDR1 SGHKS and CDR2 YYEKEE (reference sequence). As DNA, the CDR3 is TGTGCCAGCAGCCCCGTGGCAGGGGAAGCTTTCTTT. It is translated as CASSPVAGEAFF.

This clone was recorded only once. CDR3 sequence reads: CASTHGQKFNYGYTF. The CDR3 DNA reads TGTGCCAGTACCCATGGACAGAAATTTAACTATGGCTACACCTTC. The chain recombines TRBV19 with TRBJ1-2; possibly TRBD1 for D (6 bases). The CDR3 covers 15 residues. Germline V gene lookup returns CDR1 LNHDA and CDR2 SQIVND (reference sequence). Deletions cut 7 bases from V and 1 base from J, with 16 bases between.

V usage is TRBV7-8 and J usage is TRBJ1-6, with D tentatively TRBD1 (6 bases). The CDR3 spans 16 residues. Deletions cut 5 bases from V and 8 bases from J, with 19 bases between. The V gene's germline CDR1 is SGHVS and CDR2 FQNEAQ. This CDR3 reads CASSRTGQRVDSPLHF. In nucleotides, the CDR3 is TGTGCCAGCAGCCGAACAGGACAGCGAGTCGATTCACCCCTCCACTTT. Full variable domain (outside the CDR3, taken from reference TRBV7-8 and TRBJ1-6): GAGVSQSPRYKVAKRGQDVALRCDPISGHVSLFWYQQALGQGPEFLTYFQNEAQLDKSGLPSDRFFAERPEGSVSTLKIQRTQQEDSAVYLCASSRTGQRVDSPLHFGNGTRLTVT.

V usage is TRBV19 and J usage is TRBJ1-5; no clear D. The germline V and J ends were trimmed by 3 bases and 10 bases, with 25 bases remaining between them. CDR3 size: 17 residues. Germline CDR1 is LNHDA and CDR2 is SQIVND (reference sequence). CDR3 nucleotide sequence: TGTGCCAGTAGTATCCGGGGAGGACGAGGTGTGTTTTTACCCCAGCATTTT. This codes for CASSIRGGRGVFLPQHF. Based on the CDR3 plus reference TRBV19 and TRBJ1-5, the full variable domain is DGGITQSPKYLFRKEGQNVTLSCEQNLNHDAMYWYRQDPGQGLRLIYYSQIVNDFQKGDIAEGYSVSREKKESFPLTVTSAQKNPTAFYLCASSIRGGRGVFLPQHFGDGTRLSIL.

This chain joins TRBV7-2 and TRBJ2-3, with D perhaps TRBD1 (5 bases). Deletions cut 4 bases from V and 2 bases from J, with 10 bases between. Germline CDR1 SGHTA, CDR2 FQGNSA. CDR3 length equals 14 residues. CDR3 in DNA: TGTGCCAGCAGCTCAACAGGAACCACAGATACGCAGTATTTT. Its translation: CASSSTGTTDTQYF.

The rearrangement joins TRBV7-9 to TRBJ1-4; TRBD1 matches 8 bases. From germline, CDR1 is SEHNR and CDR2 FQNEAQ (reference sequence). This CDR3 is built from 15 residues. V shed 2 bases, J shed 7 bases, and the junction held 6 bases outside the gene matches. CDR3 nucleotide sequence: TGTGCCAGCAGCTTAACCGCCGGGACAGGTGAAAAACTGTTTTTT. Protein sequence: CASSLTAGTGEKLFF.

This sequence joins TRBV18 and TRBJ2-7, with D maybe TRBD1 (5 bases). The germline V gene encodes CDR1 KGHSH and CDR2 LQKENI. The CDR3 is 14 residues long. The V and J ends lost 4 bases and 5 bases respectively, with 15 bases between them. Here the CDR3 DNA reads TGTGCCAGCTCACAGGACACCCCCCCCGACGAGCAGTACTTC. This codes for CASSQDTPPDEQYF.

The chain uses TRBV4-1 and TRBJ1-2; possible D gene TRBD1, 6 bases. Germline V gene data show CDR1 as MGHRA and CDR2 as YSYEKL. Trimming cost V 4 bases and J 6 bases, with 24 bases left between them. The CDR3 has 17 amino acids. For the CDR3, the DNA is TGCGCCAGCAGCCCATGGACAGCGACCACCTTACCCCATGGCTACACCTTC. This sequence encodes CASSPWTATTLPHGYTF.

This rearrangement joins TRBV15 to TRBJ2-7, with TRBD1 as a possible D gene (8 bases). CDR3 length equals 19 residues. From germline, CDR1 is LNHNV and CDR2 YYDKDF (reference sequence). V lost 0 bases and J 4 bases, leaving 25 bases between the germline ends. The chain's CDR3 is CATSRDRNRYRGGTYEQYF. Here the CDR3 DNA reads TGTGCCACCAGCAGAGATAGGAATCGCTACAGGGGGGGGACTTACGAGCAGTACTTC.

The CDR3, as DNA: TGTGCCAGCAGCTTTAGGACTAGCGGGGTCTACGAGCAGTACTTC. Its translation is CASSFRTSGVYEQYF. The V gene is TRBV11-2, the J gene TRBJ2-7; 12 bases agree with TRBD2. Germline V gene data show CDR1 as SGHAT and CDR2 as FQNNGV. The CDR3 totals 15 residues. Germline trimming cut 3 bases from V and 3 bases from J; bases unmatched to any gene: 3.

The J gene is TRBJ2-7, the V gene TRBV7-3; D uncertain. Trimming took 2 bases from V and 3 from J, leaving 14 bases between them. The CDR3 totals 15 residues. CDR1 is SGHTA, CDR2 FQGTGA, per germline. CDR3 nucleotide sequence: TGTGCCAGCAGCTTATCATCAGCGACGGGCTACGAGCAGTACTTC. Translating gives CASSLSSATGYEQYF. The full variable domain, its missing parts supplied by reference TRBV7-3 and TRBJ2-7, is GAGVSQTPSNKVTEKGKYVELRCDPISGHTALYWYRQSLGQGPEFLIYFQGTGAADDSGLPNDRFFAVRPEGSVSTLKIQRTERGDSAVYLCASSLSSATGYEQYFGPGTRLTVT.

V gene TRBV27 combines with J gene TRBJ2-3, with D perhaps TRBD2 (5 bases). The germline V gene encodes CDR1 MNHEY and CDR2 SMNVEV (reference sequence). This CDR3 comprises 16 residues. Trimming removed 6 bases from V and 4 bases from J, with 20 bases in between. CDR3 in DNA: TGTGCCAGCAGCCCCAGCGGAACCAGTAAAGCAGATACGCAGTATTTT. Protein: CASSPSGTSKADTQYF.

The J gene is TRBJ1-6, the V gene TRBV30; 10 bases are shared with TRBD1. This CDR3 is 14 amino acids long. The germline V gene has CDR1 GTSNPN and CDR2 SVGIG (reference sequence). Trimming took 5 bases from V and 10 from J; bases not matched to a gene: 8. In nucleotides, the CDR3 is TGTGCCTGGGAAAGGACAGGGGGAATCTCACCCCTCCACTTT. It specifies CAWERTGGISPLHF.